These 12 T cell receptor beta chains came from one sample sequenced in a study of blood T cell repertoires in COVID-19 (dated by TCRdb to the early 2020s). Library prep was done by the immunoSEQ multiplex PCR assay. Not all clones reach the TCRdb copy of this immuneACCESS table, which keeps in-frame sequences only. Checked studies attribute under half of the gap to unresolved V genes and leave the rest unexplained. This sample lists nearly 200,000 clones; 84% were detected once. The top ten hold roughly a fifth of the sample. The sequencing sample was made of peripheral blood. These receptors were collected from a human donor in a cohort sampled during active COVID-19.

The rearrangement joins TRBV19 to TRBJ2-7, with 9 bases identical to TRBD2. After removal of 5 bases from V and 9 bases from J, the junction contained 20 bases not matched to a gene. The CDR3 extends over 17 amino acids. The V gene's germline CDR1 is LNHDA and CDR2 SQIVND (reference sequence). CDR3 nucleotide sequence: TGTGCCAGTAGTGACCGGCGGGGGGGCGCGAAACTTACTGGGCAGTACTTC. Its translation is CASSDRRGGAKLTGQYF.

This rearrangement joins TRBV19 to TRBJ2-5, with 8 bases fitting TRBD2. The germline V gene encodes CDR1 LNHDA and CDR2 SQIVND (reference sequence). The CDR3 sequence is 16 residues long. V gave up 5 bases and J gave up 5 bases; unmatched junction bases: 13. The CDR3, as DNA: TGTGCCAGTAGTCCCTCCTCGGGGGGGATGCGGGAGACCCAGTACTTC. As protein: CASSPSSGGMRETQYF.

This clone appeared once. The genes are TRBV2 and TRBJ1-4; D ambiguous. The CDR3 is made up of 13 amino acids. CDR1 and CDR2 from the germline V gene are SNHLY and FYNNEI. V gave up 5 bases and J gave up 4 bases, with 8 bases separating them. CDR3 sequence (DNA): TGTGCCAGCAGTAGGGAGATTAATGAAAAACTGTTTTTT. Its protein product is CASSREINEKLFF.

This chain joins TRBV9 and TRBJ2-3; a weak D match, TRBD2 (6 bases). Germline CDR1 SGDLS, CDR2 YYNGEE. There are 15 residues in the CDR3. The V end lost 5 bases, the J end lost 2 bases, and 15 bases lay between the germline ends. CDR3 protein: CASSLGTQYTDTQYF. The CDR3 DNA reads TGTGCCAGCAGTCTCGGGACTCAGTACACAGATACGCAGTATTTT.

This chain uses TRBV5-1 with TRBJ1-4; 8 positions agree with TRBD1. Per germline, CDR1 SGHRS and CDR2 YFSETQ. The CDR3 runs to 15 residues. Germline trimming cut 0 bases from V and 8 bases from J; bases unmatched to any gene: 6. The CDR3 DNA reads TGCGCCAGCAGCTTGGGACAGGGGAGGAGGGAAAAACTGTTTTTT. This sequence encodes CASSLGQGRREKLFF.

The CDR3 DNA reads TGCGCCAGCAGCCCCCATGGTGTCGCACTAGCGGCCGTGGATACGCAGTATTTT. Translation: CASSPHGVALAAVDTQYF. The chain joins TRBV5-1 to TRBJ2-3; 8 nucleotides align to TRBD2. The CDR3 loop spans 18 amino acids. Germline V gene data show CDR1 as SGHRS and CDR2 as YFSETQ. Trimming took 4 bases from V and 6 from J; bases not matched to a gene: 19. The full variable domain, completed using reference TRBV5-1 and TRBJ2-3, is KAGVTQTPRYLIKTRGQQVTLSCSPISGHRSVSWYQQTPGQGLQFLFEYFSETQRNKGNFPGRFSGRQFSNSRSEMNVSTLELGDSALYLCASSPHGVALAAVDTQYFGPGTRLTVL.

As for this clone: A much larger clone lies a single base off, so this may be a read error. The genes are TRBV3-1 (or the pseudogene TRBV3-2) and TRBJ1-2; 9 bases match TRBD1. CDR1 and CDR2 (germline): LGHDT, YNNKEL (reference sequence). The CDR3 has 13 amino acids. With 6 bases clipped from V and 4 bases from J, the junction kept 3 bases outside the gene matches. The CDR3 loop reads CASSLTGGYGYTF. The CDR3 DNA reads as TGTGCCAGCAGTCTGACAGGGGGCTATGGCTACACCTTC.

The rearrangement links TRBV28 to TRBJ1-2; no clear D gene. Germline V lookup: CDR1 MDHEN, CDR2 SYDVKM. V lost 7 bases to trimming and J lost 8 bases, with 14 bases between them. The CDR3 contains 12 residues. The CDR3 nucleotides are TGTGCCAGCAAACGGGTAATAGACGGCTACACCTTC. Amino acids: CASKRVIDGYTF.

The rearrangement uses TRBV28 and TRBJ1-1; D is undetermined. Per germline, CDR1 MDHEN and CDR2 SYDVKM. V was cut by 2 bases and J by 8 bases, with 9 bases left in between. CDR3 length equals 12 residues. CDR3 amino acids: CASSLAAREAFF. CDR3 DNA: TGTGCCAGCAGTTTAGCTGCTAGAGAAGCTTTCTTT.

This chain joins TRBV5-1 and TRBJ1-1, with D possibly matching TRBD1 (6 bases). The CDR3 length is 12 residues. V was pared by 5 bases and J by 7 bases, with 12 bases between. In germline, CDR1 is SGHRS, CDR2 YFSETQ. This CDR3 reads CASSRDNVEAFF. The CDR3 DNA sequence: TGCGCCAGCAGTCGGGACAACGTTGAAGCTTTCTTT.

The rearrangement joins TRBV7-9 to TRBJ2-1; D possibly corresponds to TRBD2 (6 bases). The CDR3 contains 13 residues. The V and J ends lost 2 bases and 9 bases respectively, with 11 bases between them. CDR1 SEHNR and CDR2 FQNEAQ come from the germline V gene (reference sequence). The DNA of the CDR3 is TGTGCCAGCAGCTTACAGGGACTTGGTGAGCAGTTCTTC. This encodes CASSLQGLGEQFF. Looking up the rest from reference TRBV7-9 and TRBJ2-1 gives the full variable domain: DTGVSQNPRHKITKRGQNVTFRCDPISEHNRLYWYRQTLGQGPEFLTYFQNEAQLEKSRLLSDRFSAERPKGSFSTLEIQRTEQGDSAMYLCASSLQGLGEQFFGPGTRLTVL.

This chain connects TRBV14 to TRBJ1-2; D perhaps matches TRBD1 (6 bases). V lost 4 bases and J 4 bases, leaving 16 bases between the germline ends. There are 15 residues in the CDR3. Germline loops: CDR1 SGHDN, CDR2 FVKESK. Here the CDR3 DNA reads TGTGCCAGCAGCCCTTTCCGACAGGTCGGCTATGGCTACACCTTC. This gives the protein CASSPFRQVGYGYTF.